The 32 T cell receptor beta chains below were found in one sample sequenced in a study of cytomegalovirus exposure and HLA in healthy donors. PCR primers comprised 60 Vbeta and 13 Jbeta primers. Repertoires were generated with immunoSEQ multiplex PCR, while TCRdb's copy carries only in-frame clones and drops some. The table includes 200,000 to 250,000 clones, roughly four fifths detected once. Sequenced sample: PBMCs. These receptors were taken from a woman in her thirties or forties in good health and CMV-seronegative.

The chain couples TRBV6-5 to TRBJ2-7, with 9 bases aligning to TRBD1. This CDR3 has 15 amino acids. Germline V lookup: CDR1 MNHEY, CDR2 SVGAGI. The V gene end was trimmed by 4 bases and the J gene end by 2 bases; junction bases not matched to a gene: 6. The CDR3 bases are TGTGCCAGCAGTTCTCCGGGACAGGGACCCTACGAGCAGTACTTC. This gives the protein CASSSPGQGPYEQYF.

V and J are TRBV6-6 and TRBJ2-3; TRBD2 is a possible D gene (7 bases). The germline gives CDR1 MNHNY, CDR2 SVGAGI (reference sequence). This CDR3 contains 16 residues. Between the trimmed V and J ends, which lost 0 bases and 4 bases, there was a span of 14 bases. The CDR3 spells CASSYSRGGAADTQYF. CDR3 coding DNA: TGTGCCAGCAGTTACTCGAGGGGGGGAGCGGCAGATACGCAGTATTTT.

The rearrangement links TRBV27 to TRBJ1-3, with 7 bases lining up with TRBD1. The junction had 3 bases not matched to a gene; V was cut back by 6 bases and J by 1 base. Germline V CDR1 and CDR2: MNHEY, SMNVEV (reference sequence). The CDR3 extends over 14 amino acids. The CDR3 DNA sequence: TGTGCCAGCAGCCTGACAGGGTCTGGAAACACCATATATTTT. Amino acid sequence: CASSLTGSGNTIYF.

The table lists this clone with a few counts. The gene calls are TRBV2 and TRBJ2-3, with 7 bases matching TRBD2. CDR1 and CDR2 (germline): SNHLY, FYNNEI. This CDR3 is built from 15 residues. V lost 6 bases to trimming and J lost 4 bases; unmatched junction nucleotides: 10. The CDR3 reads CASSSWTREADTQYF. The CDR3 DNA is TGTGCCAGCAGCTCCTGGACTAGAGAAGCAGATACGCAGTATTTT.

J is TRBJ2-7 and V is TRBV2, with TRBD1 matching 11 bases. Losses at the gene ends were 3 bases for V and 2 bases for J; bases not matched to a gene: 9. Per the germline V gene, CDR1 is SNHLY and CDR2 is FYNNEI. CDR3 length: 17 amino acids. CDR3 nucleotides: TGTGCCAGCAGTGAGCCGAAGAGGGGACAGGGGGCCTACGAGCAGTACTTC. Its protein product is CASSEPKRGQGAYEQYF.

The chain employs TRBV30 and TRBJ1-1; 7 nucleotides align to TRBD1. This CDR3 spans 13 amino acids. The germline gives CDR1 GTSNPN, CDR2 SVGIG (reference sequence). J was trimmed by 1 base and V by 5 bases; bases with no gene match: 4. The CDR3 reads CAWEGQRNTEAFF. The CDR3 coding sequence is TGTGCCTGGGAGGGACAGAGGAACACTGAAGCTTTCTTT.

The chain is built from TRBV15 and TRBJ1-4; D ambiguous. V was pared by 0 bases and J by 8 bases, with 7 bases between. The CDR3 runs 13 residues. CDR1 and CDR2 from the germline V gene are LNHNV and YYDKDF (reference sequence). The CDR3 sequence: CATSREQVEKLFF. CDR3 DNA sequence: TGTGCCACCAGCAGAGAGCAGGTAGAAAAACTGTTTTTT. Supplemented by reference TRBV15 and TRBJ1-4, the full variable domain reads DAMVIQNPRYQVTQFGKPVTLSCSQTLNHNVMYWYQQKSSQAPKLLFHYYDKDFNNEADTPDNFQSRRPNTSFCFLDIRSPGLGDTAMYLCATSREQVEKLFFGSGTQLSVL.

V is TRBV9 and J is TRBJ1-1, with 8 bases fitting TRBD1. This CDR3 has 15 residues. The ends lost 3 bases at V and 4 bases at J; junction bases unmatched: 8. Germline assignment: CDR1 SGDLS and CDR2 YYNGEE. CDR3 loop: CASSAGGTGGTEAFF. The CDR3 DNA sequence: TGTGCCAGCAGCGCCGGAGGAACAGGGGGCACTGAAGCTTTCTTT.

Note on this clone: Distinct nucleotide sequences in the sample also encode this CDR3. The V and J genes are TRBV6-6 and TRBJ2-5; 9 bases agree with TRBD1. Germline loops: CDR1 MNHNY, CDR2 SVGAGI (reference sequence). The CDR3 runs 13 residues. The V gene end was trimmed by 6 bases and the J gene end by 2 bases; junction bases not matched to a gene: 1. In nucleotides, the CDR3 is TGTGCCAGCAGCGACAGGGGGCAAGAGACCCAGTACTTC. Amino acid sequence: CASSDRGQETQYF.

This chain joins TRBV4-1 and TRBJ2-1, with 14 bases identical to TRBD2. V lost 3 bases and J lost 6; bases outside the gene matches: 4. This CDR3 has 16 residues. Germline values: CDR1 MGHRA, CDR2 YSYEKL. The CDR3 DNA follows: TGCGCCAGCAGCCAGGATGGACTAGCGGGAGGCAATGAGCAGTTCTTC. It yields the protein CASSQDGLAGGNEQFF.

The rearrangement uses TRBV28 and TRBJ2-4; TRBD1 aligns across 9 bases. Per germline, CDR1 MDHEN and CDR2 SYDVKM. CDR3 length equals 17 residues. With 7 bases clipped from V and 4 bases from J, the junction kept 14 bases outside the gene matches. The CDR3 is CASNTVGQGMKKNIQYF. The CDR3 bases are TGTGCCAGCAATACCGTCGGACAGGGGATGAAGAAAAACATTCAGTACTTC. Based on the CDR3 plus reference TRBV28 and TRBJ2-4, the full variable domain is DVKVTQSSRYLVKRTGEKVFLECVQDMDHENMFWYRQDPGLGLRLIYFSYDVKMKEKGDIPEGYSVSREKKERFSLILESASTNQTSMYLCASNTVGQGMKKNIQYFGAGTRLSVL.

The chain has TRBV11-2 and TRBJ2-5; weak D call: TRBD1 (6 bases). The V end was cut by 5 bases, the J end by 2 bases, with 15 bases between. The CDR3 spans 15 residues. Germline lookup yields CDR1 SGHAT and CDR2 FQNNGV. CDR3 sequence reads: CASSPRRTVQETQYF. The CDR3 nucleotides are TGTGCCAGCAGCCCACGCCGGACAGTACAAGAGACCCAGTACTTC.

This clone has a handful of counts. This sequence joins TRBV5-1 and TRBJ2-5, with TRBD1 matching 8 bases. V lost 4 bases, J lost 4 bases, and 15 bases stayed unmatched. Germline CDR1 SGHRS, CDR2 YFSETQ. This CDR3 has 17 residues. CDR3 protein: CASSPGQVGGPTETQYF. The DNA of the CDR3 is TGCGCCAGCAGCCCGGGACAGGTCGGGGGTCCAACAGAGACCCAGTACTTC.

This chain connects TRBV7-9 to TRBJ2-5; TRBD1 matches 7 bases. The tail of the sequence fits TRBJ2-7 better, so the J call may be wrong. The CDR3 contains 14 residues. Germline CDR1 SEHNR, CDR2 FQNEAQ (reference sequence). The CDR3 DNA follows: TGTGCCAGCAGCTTAGGACAGGGCTTCCGCGAGCAGTACTTC. Amino acids: CASSLGQGFREQYF.

This clone was picked up a small number of times. The chain joins TRBV5-6 to TRBJ1-1, with TRBD1 matching 10 bases. Germline lookup yields CDR1 SGHDT and CDR2 YYEEEE. The ends lost 3 bases at V and 11 bases at J; junction bases unmatched: 10. CDR3 length: 14 residues. DNA for the CDR3: TGTGCCAGCAGCTCCCGGGACAGGGGTTATGCGGCTTTCTTT. Protein: CASSSRDRGYAAFF.

This chain uses TRBV7-6 with TRBJ2-7, with D uncertain. With 1 base removed from V and 2 bases from J, the gap between germline ends came to 9 bases. There are 14 residues in the CDR3. The germline CDR1 and CDR2 sequences are SGHVS and FNYEAQ. As DNA, the CDR3 is TGTGCCAGCAGCTTAGACCACGGTCCCTACGAGCAGTACTTC. This translates into CASSLDHGPYEQYF.

This clone was recorded only once. The chain links TRBV7-3 to TRBJ2-1; 8 bases are a match to TRBD2. The germline V gene encodes CDR1 SGHTA and CDR2 FQGTGA. The CDR3 runs 17 residues. With V trimmed by 4 bases and J by 0 bases, 8 bases remained unmatched. CDR3 protein: CASSSSIAGSSYNEQFF. In nucleotides, the CDR3 is TGTGCCAGCAGCTCCTCGATAGCGGGGAGCTCCTACAATGAGCAGTTCTTC.

CDR3 amino acids: CASSSGTSGWETQYF. Here the CDR3 DNA reads TGTGCCAGCAGCTCCGGGACTAGCGGTTGGGAGACCCAGTACTTC. The J gene is TRBJ2-5, the V gene TRBV5-8, with 11 bases fitting TRBD2. The CDR3 loop spans 15 amino acids. Germline V lookup: CDR1 SGHTS, CDR2 YDEGEE. V gave up 3 bases and J gave up 5 bases; unmatched junction bases: 6. The variable domain in full, with the rest retrieved from reference TRBV5-8 and TRBJ2-5, is EAGVTQSPTHLIKTRGQQATLRCSPISGHTSVYWYQQALGLGLQFLLWYDEGEERNRGNFPPRFSGRQFPNYSSELNVNALELEDSALYLCASSSGTSGWETQYFGPGTRLLVL.

The V and J genes are TRBV2 and TRBJ1-2; weak D call: TRBD1 (5 bases). V lost 8 bases and J 3 bases, leaving 16 bases between the germline ends. The CDR3 covers 14 residues. Germline CDR1 and CDR2: SNHLY and FYNNEI. The CDR3 DNA sequence: TGTGCCAGCGACTGGGAAGGGGAATACTATGGCTACACCTTC. This codes for CASDWEGEYYGYTF.

The V call is TRBV5-4, the J call TRBJ2-2; 15 bases line up with TRBD2. CDR3 length: 19 amino acids. V trimming: 3 bases; J trimming: 4 bases; junction bases outside the gene matches: 10. Germline V CDR1 and CDR2: SGHNT, YYREEE (reference sequence). CDR3 in DNA: TGTGCCAGCAGCTCTGCCGGGACTAGCGGGAGGTTTTTCACCGGGGAGCTGTTTTTT. It encodes CASSSAGTSGRFFTGELFF.

This rearrangement joins TRBV19 to TRBJ1-5, with no clear D. Germline V gene data show CDR1 as LNHDA and CDR2 as SQIVND (reference sequence). Between the trimmed V and J ends, which lost 3 bases and 6 bases, there was a span of 12 bases. The CDR3 is made up of 14 amino acids. DNA for the CDR3: TGTGCCAGTAGTATTGACGGGAAGGTTCAGCCCCAGCATTTT. This codes for CASSIDGKVQPQHF.

The chain combines TRBV7-9 with TRBJ1-1, with a weak D call TRBD1 (5 bases). V shed 5 bases and J shed 13 bases, with 17 bases lying between them. Germline V gives CDR1 SEHNR, CDR2 FQNEAQ (reference sequence). The CDR3 runs to 12 residues. The DNA for the CDR3 is TGTGCCAGCAGCCAAACCGAACCCCAGGGTTTCTTT. It yields the protein CASSQTEPQGFF.

The V gene is TRBV30, the J gene TRBJ1-2; no firm D call. The V gene lost 4 bases and the J gene lost 5 bases, with 8 bases spanning the gap. Germline-derived CDR1 and CDR2 are GTSNPN and SVGIG (reference sequence). The CDR3 is 11 residues long. CDR3 in DNA: TGTGCCTGGACCCCCTTGTATGGCTACACCTTC. Its protein is CAWTPLYGYTF.

The rearrangement links TRBV6-5 to TRBJ2-7; 8 bases map to TRBD1. Germline loops: CDR1 MNHEY, CDR2 SVGAGI. The CDR3 sequence is 14 residues long. V was clipped by 2 bases and J by 6 bases; unmatched bases: 6. The CDR3 region has the DNA TGTGCCAGCAGTTACGGACAGGGCATGAGCGAGCAGTACTTC. Its protein product is CASSYGQGMSEQYF.

The V call is TRBV7-8, the J call TRBJ1-5; D is undetermined. The CDR3 sequence is 15 residues long. V dropped 4 bases and J dropped 6 bases, with 16 bases sitting between them. Germline V CDR1 and CDR2: SGHVS, FQNEAQ. As DNA, the CDR3 is TGTGCCAGCAGCTCTTTGGGAGGGAACGGTCAGCCCCAGCATTTT. It codes for CASSSLGGNGQPQHF.

This clone was seen a handful of times. The rearrangement links TRBV5-1 to TRBJ1-1; a possible D gene is TRBD1 (5 bases). The CDR3 runs 14 residues. The germline V and J ends were trimmed by 0 bases and 4 bases, with 10 bases remaining between them. Germline-derived CDR1 and CDR2 are SGHRS and YFSETQ. DNA of the CDR3: TGCGCCAGCAGCTTGGCCGACGGGGGCACTGAAGCTTTCTTT. Its translation is CASSLADGGTEAFF.

This chain connects TRBV30 to TRBJ1-1, with D perhaps matching TRBD1 (5 bases). Germline V gives CDR1 GTSNPN, CDR2 SVGIG (reference sequence). Deletions cut 1 base from V and 0 bases from J, with 15 bases between. The CDR3 totals 16 residues. The CDR3 region has the DNA TGTGCCTGGAGTGGGGGGGAAACTGGAGTGAACACTGAAGCTTTCTTT. Its protein product is CAWSGGETGVNTEAFF.

V is TRBV27 and J is TRBJ1-2, with TRBD1 matching over 12 bases. The CDR3 has 16 residues. Germline CDR1 is MNHEY and CDR2 is SMNVEV (reference sequence). Losses at the gene ends were 6 bases for V and 5 bases for J; bases not matched to a gene: 10. The CDR3 nucleotides read TGTGCCAGCAGACGCGCCGGGACAGGGGGCCCGTATGGCTACACCTTC. Translation: CASRRAGTGGPYGYTF.

The rearrangement joins TRBV19 to TRBJ2-5; 7 positions match TRBD1. The CDR3 is 14 residues long. Trimming cost V 5 bases and J 7 bases; bases outside gene matches: 10. CDR1 is LNHDA, CDR2 SQIVND, per germline (reference sequence). The CDR3 nucleotides read TGTGCCAGTAGTTCGCCGGACAGGTCAGGGACCCAGTACTTC. Translated: CASSSPDRSGTQYF.

This rearrangement joins TRBV5-6 to TRBJ2-3; perhaps TRBD2 as D (6 bases). V was clipped by 4 bases and J by 1 base, with 16 bases between them. Germline-derived CDR1 and CDR2 are SGHDT and YYEEEE. The CDR3 runs to 16 residues. The CDR3 sequence: CASSGRLALGTDTQYF. DNA for the CDR3: TGTGCCAGCAGCGGGAGGCTAGCCTTGGGCACAGATACGCAGTATTTT.

This chain links TRBV20-1 with TRBJ2-7; D not certain. Germline CDR1 is DFQATT and CDR2 is SNEGSKA (reference sequence). Trimming pared 4 bases from V and 3 bases from J, leaving 7 bases between. The length of the CDR3 is 11 residues. CDR3: CSAKLVYEQYF. CDR3 nucleotide sequence: TGCAGTGCTAAATTAGTCTACGAGCAGTACTTC.

The CDR3 nucleotides read TGTGCCAGCAGTATAGCGGGGCACTCCTACAATGAGCAGTTCTTC. It yields the protein CASSIAGHSYNEQFF. The chain uses TRBV7-3 and TRBJ2-1, with TRBD2 matching 8 bases. CDR3 length: 15 amino acids. Trimming at V came to 6 bases and at J to 0 bases, leaving 4 bases not matched to a gene. Germline V CDR1 and CDR2: SGHTA, FQGTGA.